The clone carrying this T cell receptor (beta chain) was recorded many times. Its target is not known. The read ends 3 residues shy of where the CDR3 ends; the end is completed using the germline J gene. CDR3 length equals 11 residues. The V gene lost 7 bases and the J gene lost 6 bases, with 12 bases spanning the gap. Germline values: CDR1 SQVTM, CDR2 ANQGSEA. These data belong to a study of T cell clonality in common variable immunodeficiency. Donors gave roughly 4.5 to 8.5 ml heparinized peripheral whole blood. TCRdb keeps only in-frame clones here, not all; method: immunoSEQ multiplex PCR. The sample yields about 28,000 clones, without any singletons. General study findings and limits: CVID subjects showed higher TCRbeta clonality than healthy controls. In common variable immunodeficiency, TCR beta chains reportedly carried fewer deletions and N-nucleotide insertions. Compared with controls, CVID subjects had fewer shared TCRbeta clones.

The V and J genes are TRBV29-1 and TRBJ1-1, with a tentative D call TRBD1 (6 bases). Sample: peripheral blood mononuclear cells. The sequence was collected from a human donor with common variable immunodeficiency. CDR3 in amino acids: CSARDIAEAFF. CDR3 bases read: TGCAGCGCCCGGGACATCGCTGAA. The full variable domain, with the rest looked up from reference TRBV29-1 and TRBJ1-1, is SAVISQKPSRDICQRGTSLTIQCQVDSQVTMMFWYRQQPGQSLTLIATANQGSEATYESGFVIDKFPISRPNLTFSTLTVSNMSPEDSSIYLCSARDIAEAFFGQGTRLTVV.